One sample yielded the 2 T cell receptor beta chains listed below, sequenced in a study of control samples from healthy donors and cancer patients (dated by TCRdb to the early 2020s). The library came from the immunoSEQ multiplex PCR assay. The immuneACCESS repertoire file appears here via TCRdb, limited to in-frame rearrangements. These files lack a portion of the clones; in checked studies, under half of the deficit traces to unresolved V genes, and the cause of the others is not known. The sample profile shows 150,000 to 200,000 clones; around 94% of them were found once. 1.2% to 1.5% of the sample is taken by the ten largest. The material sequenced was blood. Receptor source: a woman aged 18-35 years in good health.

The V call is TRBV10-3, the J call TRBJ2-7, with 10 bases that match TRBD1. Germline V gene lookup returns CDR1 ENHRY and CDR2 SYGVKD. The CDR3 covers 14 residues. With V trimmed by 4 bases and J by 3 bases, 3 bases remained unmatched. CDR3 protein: CAISAGTGDYEQYF. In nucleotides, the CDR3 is TGTGCCATCAGTGCCGGGACAGGGGACTACGAGCAGTACTTC.

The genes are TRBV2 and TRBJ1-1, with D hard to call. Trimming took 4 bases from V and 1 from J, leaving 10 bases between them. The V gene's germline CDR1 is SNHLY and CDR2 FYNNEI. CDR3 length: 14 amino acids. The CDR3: CASSAPGANTEAFF. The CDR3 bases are TGTGCCAGCAGTGCCCCGGGAGCGAACACTGAAGCTTTCTTT.